Following are 18 T cell receptor beta chains from one sample sequenced in a study of T cell repertoires in cytomegalovirus infection. Their recognized antigens are unknown. Using its own MiXCR run on the reads, TCRdb lists one record per CDR3 protein. The sample lists approximately 260,000 distinct CDR3 sequences, about 20% seen once, with roughly a fifth in the top ten. The sample was cultured PBMCs, taken from culture after CMV antigen stimulation. Receptors were obtained from a human donor in good health (CMV status not recorded). Some clones in this sample may be carry-over from other donors' samples.

This clonotype appeared a few times. The chain links TRBV28 to TRBJ2-3, with D tentatively TRBD1 (6 bases). The V end was cut by 5 bases, the J end by 2 bases, with 17 bases between. Germline V gene sequence: CDR1 MDHEN, CDR2 SYDVKM. CDR3 length: 16 residues. The CDR3 bases are TGTGCCAGCAGTCCCCCGCCCTGGGGGCCCACAGATACGCAGTATTTT. It specifies CASSPPPWGPTDTQYF.

V gene TRBV19 combines with J gene TRBJ1-1; possibly TRBD1 for D (5 bases). The CDR3 spans 14 residues. Germline V lookup: CDR1 LNHDA, CDR2 SQIVND (reference sequence). Trimming shortened V by 6 bases and J by 2 bases, and 13 bases separated the two germline ends. As DNA, the CDR3 is TGTGCCAGTAGGTTCCAGGGCGGAAACACTGAAGCTTTCTTT. Translation gives CASRFQGGNTEAFF.

The rearrangement joins TRBV6-8 to TRBJ1-5, with 12 bases that match TRBD1. Germline assignment: CDR1 MNHGY and CDR2 SAAAGT. The V segment lost 6 bases and the J segment 6 bases; nucleotides outside the gene matches: 6. The CDR3 contains 15 residues. CDR3 sequence reads: CASRSGTGGGQPQHF. DNA of the CDR3: TGTGCCAGCAGGTCCGGGACAGGGGGCGGTCAGCCCCAGCATTTT.

This clonotype occurred a few times. This rearrangement joins TRBV7-9 to TRBJ2-1; D is possibly TRBD1 or TRBD2 (7 bases each). This CDR3 spans 14 amino acids. Trimming stripped 10 bases from V and 4 bases from J, with 17 bases between. CDR1 and CDR2 from the germline V gene are SEHNR and FQNEAQ (reference sequence). The CDR3 DNA reads as TGTGCCACCCCGGGGAGGGGGCGGTACAATGAGCAGTTCTTC. This codes for CATPGRGRYNEQFF.

This chain connects TRBV2 to TRBJ2-1, with TRBD2 identical over 14 bases. The CDR3 has 18 residues. With 7 bases clipped from V and 3 bases from J, the junction kept 11 bases outside the gene matches. CDR1 and CDR2 (germline): SNHLY, FYNNEI. CDR3 protein: CASKGTSGRDFGYNEQFF. CDR3 DNA sequence: TGTGCCAGCAAAGGGACTAGCGGGAGAGACTTCGGCTACAATGAGCAGTTCTTC. Full variable domain (missing parts from reference TRBV2 and TRBJ2-1): EPEVTQTPSHQVTQMGQEVILRCVPISNHLYFYWYRQILGQKVEFLVSFYNNEISEKSEIFDDQFSVERPDGSNFTLKIRSTKLEDSAMYFCASKGTSGRDFGYNEQFFGPGTRLTVL.

The J gene is TRBJ2-5, the V gene TRBV7-2; D gene ambiguous. Germline loops: CDR1 SGHTA, CDR2 FQGNSA. V lost 4 bases and J lost 2, with 5 bases in between. CDR3 size: 12 residues. The CDR3 region is CASSSQQETQYF. The CDR3 DNA reads TGTGCCAGCAGCTCCCAGCAAGAGACCCAGTACTTC.

This chain links TRBV29-1 with TRBJ1-3, with 8 bases identical to TRBD1. Germline V lookup: CDR1 SQVTM, CDR2 ANQGSEA. The trim removed 6 bases at V and 0 bases at J, leaving 4 bases unmatched. This CDR3 contains 14 residues. The CDR3 region is CSVRDRNSGNTIYF. The CDR3 nucleotides read TGCAGCGTCCGGGACAGGAACTCTGGAAACACCATATATTTT.

The table lists this clonotype with a few counts. J is TRBJ2-6 and V is TRBV11-2; a possible D gene is TRBD1 (6 bases). The CDR3 spans 18 residues. V was cut by 1 base and J by 0 bases, with 13 bases left in between. Germline loops: CDR1 SGHAT, CDR2 FQNNGV. In nucleotides, the CDR3 is TGTGCCAGCAGCTTAGTTAGGACAGACGCCTCTGGGGCCAACGTCCTGACTTTC. Protein product: CASSLVRTDASGANVLTF.

The chain links TRBV7-9 to TRBJ2-7; 8 nucleotides line up with TRBD1. The germline V gene has CDR1 SEHNR and CDR2 FQNEAQ (reference sequence). The CDR3 runs to 15 residues. J lost 3 bases, V lost 1 base, and 5 bases had no gene match. DNA for the CDR3: TGTGCCAGCAGCTTAGGACAGGGGAATTACTACGAGCAGTACTTC. This codes for CASSLGQGNYYEQYF.

The V and J genes are TRBV12-3 or TRBV12-4 and TRBJ2-1; 8 bases agree with TRBD2. J was trimmed by 3 bases and V by 1 base; bases with no gene match: 14. The CDR3 length is 19 residues. The DNA of the CDR3 is TGTGCCAGCAGTTTAGGGTTAGCGGGACCCCTCACCTACTACAATGAGCAGTTCTTC. It translates to CASSLGLAGPLTYYNEQFF.

The chain links TRBV20-1 to TRBJ2-3; D is undetermined. This CDR3 contains 12 residues. Germline-derived CDR1 and CDR2 are DFQATT and SNEGSKA (reference sequence). Trimming left V 2 bases short and J 4 bases short, with 7 bases between. CDR3 loop: CSARLPADTQYF. The CDR3, as DNA: TGCAGTGCTAGACTGCCCGCAGATACGCAGTATTTT.

The gene calls are TRBV29-1 and TRBJ2-1; 8 bases agree with TRBD2. This CDR3 contains 16 residues. V lost 3 bases to trimming and J lost 4 bases; unmatched junction nucleotides: 11. The germline V gene has CDR1 SQVTM and CDR2 ANQGSEA. CDR3 sequence (DNA): TGCAGCGTTGAGGGGGACCCGGGACTAGAATACAATGAGCAGTTCTTC. It encodes CSVEGDPGLEYNEQFF.

The V and J genes are TRBV6-5 and TRBJ2-3; TRBD2 might be the D (6 bases). The CDR3 consists of 12 residues. Germline assignment: CDR1 MNHEY and CDR2 SVGAGI. V shed 6 bases and J shed 6 bases, with 10 bases lying between them. The CDR3 loop reads CASRRDSDTQYF. CDR3 sequence (DNA): TGTGCCAGCAGGCGGGATTCGGATACGCAGTATTTT.

This clonotype came up a few times. The chain carries TRBV9 and TRBJ2-1; 9 bases map to TRBD1. CDR1 is SGDLS, CDR2 YYNGEE, per germline. The CDR3 length is 15 residues. With 4 bases clipped from V and 7 bases from J, the junction kept 9 bases outside the gene matches. As DNA, the CDR3 is TGTGCCAGCAGCACCGGACAGGGGATTGTAAATGAGCAGTTCTTC. Translation: CASSTGQGIVNEQFF.

This clonotype has ten or more counts. V and J are TRBV7-9 and TRBJ1-6; perhaps TRBD1 as D (5 bases). Trimming cost V 1 base and J 10 bases, with 11 bases left between them. The germline V gene has CDR1 SEHNR and CDR2 FQNEAQ (reference sequence). This CDR3 is 14 amino acids long. The CDR3 DNA reads as TGTGCCAGCAGCTTAGTGTTCGGGGGATCACCCCTCCACTTT. It specifies CASSLVFGGSPLHF. Full variable domain (outside the CDR3, taken from reference TRBV7-9 and TRBJ1-6): DTGVSQNPRHKITKRGQNVTFRCDPISEHNRLYWYRQTLGQGPEFLTYFQNEAQLEKSRLLSDRFSAERPKGSFSTLEIQRTEQGDSAMYLCASSLVFGGSPLHFGNGTRLTVT.

The V and J genes are TRBV9 and TRBJ2-1; perhaps TRBD2 as D (5 bases). CDR1 SGDLS and CDR2 YYNGEE come from the germline V gene. Trimming stripped 0 bases from V and 10 bases from J, with 14 bases between. CDR3 length equals 14 residues. For the CDR3, the DNA is TGTGCCAGCAGCGTAGCGGGATCAAGGGAAGAGCAGTTCTTC. Translated: CASSVAGSREEQFF.

At least ten counts were recorded for this clonotype. The chain employs TRBV12-3 or TRBV12-4 and TRBJ2-5; a possible D gene is TRBD2 (5 bases). Trimming removed 6 bases at V and 2 bases at J, with 13 bases between. This CDR3 has 14 residues. This chain's CDR3 is CASRPRGLQETQYF. In nucleotides, the CDR3 is TGTGCCAGCAGGCCCCGAGGGTTGCAAGAGACCCAGTACTTC.

The chain joins TRBV3-1 to TRBJ2-7; possibly TRBD2 for D (6 bases). This CDR3 region has 15 residues. The germline V and J ends were trimmed by 3 bases and 2 bases, with 14 bases remaining between them. Germline assignment: CDR1 LGHDT and CDR2 YNNKEL (reference sequence). The CDR3 spells CASSHPTSFPYEQYF. The CDR3 nucleotides are TGTGCCAGCAGCCACCCCACTAGCTTCCCCTACGAGCAGTACTTC.